This T cell receptor (beta chain) was recovered during a study of cytomegalovirus exposure and HLA in healthy donors. The study, taken as a whole, reports: Later analysis associated a missense DCLRE1C variant with TCR beta V- and J-gene trimming.

Primers for the PCR totalled 60 Vbeta and 13 Jbeta. How the authors handled the data: Later analysis identified tens of millions of unique TCR beta chains, approximately 11 million shared. Produced via immunoSEQ multiplex PCR; TCRdb's table is partial and in-frame only. V and J calls plus clone size are reproduced from that table; the DNA served to infer D and trimming. The sample yields about 180,000 clones, around 85% seen once. A word on this clone: Antigen specificity is unknown.

CDR1 and CDR2 from the germline V gene are SEHNR and FQNEAQ (reference sequence). V shed 4 bases and J 5 bases; nucleotides not matched to a gene: 5. The CDR3 sequence is 14 residues long. The receptor's source is a boy aged 2 to 10 in good health and CMV-seronegative. Sequenced sample: PBMCs. The chain couples TRBV7-9 to TRBJ2-1; 7 positions agree with TRBD1. The CDR3 spells CASSSPGQNNEQFF. In nucleotides, the CDR3 is TGTGCCAGCAGCTCGCCGGGACAGAACAATGAGCAGTTCTTC.